This T cell receptor (beta chain) was retrieved from a study of human T cells and chemical hapten exposure. The study's findings and limits: The study found that DPC sensitization did not change TCRs above 1 in 1000 frequency.

As for time point: patch test 1, 2 weeks after DPC sensitization. The treatment here: therapeutic diphenylcyclopropenone sensitization with weekly scalp DPC. Blood collection happened ahead of applying each patch test. It was from unfractionated whole blood that total RNA was extracted. Individual cDNA molecules in this library carried unique molecular identifiers. TCRdb ran MiXCR on the RACE reads and lists one entry per CDR3 protein. The sample lists just over 80,000 distinct CDR3 sequences, over 8.5% occurring once. Per germline, CDR1 SGHTA and CDR2 FQGNSA. The CDR3 extends over 13 amino acids. V dropped 3 bases and J dropped 3 bases, with 8 bases sitting between them. A word on this clonotype: Its antigen is not identified.

The TCR sequence derives from a woman aged 50 to 65 with alopecia areata. Some clones in this sample may be carry-over from other donors' samples. This chain uses TRBV7-2 with TRBJ2-5; unclear D gene. The sample in question was whole blood, obtained in connection with sensitization to the hapten diphenylcyclopropenone (DPC). The CDR3 DNA follows: TGTGCCAGCAGCTTCTGGCAGAAAGAGACCCAGTACTTC. This translates into CASSFWQKETQYF.